Following are 26 T cell receptor beta chains from one sample sequenced in a study of cytomegalovirus exposure and HLA in healthy donors. PCR primers comprised 60 Vbeta and 13 Jbeta primers. Libraries were prepared by immunoSEQ multiplex PCR; TCRdb keeps only in-frame clonotypes and omits some of them. The sample carries 110,000 to 150,000 clones, almost 85% recorded once. Sequenced sample: PBMCs. The source is a man aged 18-30 years in good health and CMV-seropositive.

This clone showed up just once. The chain uses TRBV2 and TRBJ2-3; the D gene is possibly TRBD2 (5 bases). The CDR3 consists of 14 residues. The germline V and J ends were trimmed by 7 bases and 5 bases, with 16 bases remaining between them. Germline V gene lookup returns CDR1 SNHLY and CDR2 FYNNEI. In DNA form, the CDR3 reads TGTGCCAGCACGGCGGCTCTCCGGGAAGATACGCAGTATTTT. The encoded protein is CASTAALREDTQYF. The full variable domain, completed using reference TRBV2 and TRBJ2-3, is EPEVTQTPSHQVTQMGQEVILRCVPISNHLYFYWYRQILGQKVEFLVSFYNNEISEKSEIFDDQFSVERPDGSNFTLKIRSTKLEDSAMYFCASTAALREDTQYFGPGTRLTVL.

V usage is TRBV2 and J usage is TRBJ1-2; 7 positions match TRBD1. V trimming: 3 bases; J trimming: 4 bases; junction bases outside the gene matches: 2. This CDR3 is built from 13 residues. Germline CDR1 is SNHLY and CDR2 is FYNNEI. The CDR3, as DNA: TGTGCCAGCAGTGAGGGGGACAGCTATGGCTACACCTTC. Its protein is CASSEGDSYGYTF.

The V call is TRBV5-1, the J call TRBJ2-7; 7 bases match TRBD1. The germline V gene has CDR1 SGHRS and CDR2 YFSETQ. This CDR3 is built from 16 residues. V trimming: 0 bases; J trimming: 2 bases; junction bases outside the gene matches: 8. The CDR3 here is CASSLDGGQAAYEQYF. CDR3 sequence (DNA): TGCGCCAGCAGCTTGGACGGAGGACAGGCCGCCTACGAGCAGTACTTC.

The chain carries TRBV5-1 and TRBJ1-5, with 8 positions matching TRBD1. This CDR3 is 14 amino acids long. After removal of 2 bases from V and 4 bases from J, the junction contained 2 bases not matched to a gene. Germline V gene lookup returns CDR1 SGHRS and CDR2 YFSETQ. In DNA form, the CDR3 reads TGCGCCAGCAGCTTAACAGGGGGGAATCAGCCCCAGCATTTT. Translated, it gives CASSLTGGNQPQHF.

This clone has just a few counts. In DNA, the CDR3 is TGTGCCAGTTCTAATTCTCTTTCCTACAATGAGCAGTTCTTC. This sequence encodes CASSNSLSYNEQFF. The rearrangement joins TRBV19 to TRBJ2-1; the D is unclear. Deletions cut 8 bases from V and 1 base from J, with 12 bases between. The CDR3 is made up of 14 amino acids. Germline V gene sequence: CDR1 LNHDA, CDR2 SQIVND (reference sequence). Complete variable domain (other parts from reference TRBV19 and TRBJ2-1): DGGITQSPKYLFRKEGQNVTLSCEQNLNHDAMYWYRQDPGQGLRLIYYSQIVNDFQKGDIAEGYSVSREKKESFPLTVTSAQKNPTAFYLCASSNSLSYNEQFFGPGTRLTVL.

This clone was picked up a small number of times. This sequence joins TRBV11-1 and TRBJ2-3, with 9 bases lining up with TRBD2. The CDR3 length is 14 residues. With 3 bases clipped from V and 3 bases from J, the junction kept 1 base outside the gene matches. The germline gives CDR1 SGHAT, CDR2 FQDESV (reference sequence). Here the CDR3 reads CASSLGLATDTQYF. Written as DNA, the CDR3 is TGTGCCAGCAGCTTGGGACTAGCAACAGATACGCAGTATTTT.

The rearrangement links TRBV18 to TRBJ2-3, with 8 bases fitting TRBD1. This CDR3 contains 15 residues. The trim removed 1 base at V and 4 bases at J, leaving 4 bases unmatched. Germline-derived CDR1 and CDR2 are KGHSH and LQKENI. In DNA, the CDR3 is TGTGCCAGCTCACCACGAGGACAGGGTCCAGATACGCAGTATTTT. Amino acid sequence: CASSPRGQGPDTQYF.

This chain uses TRBV7-6 with TRBJ1-1; no firm D call. The germline CDR1 and CDR2 sequences are SGHVS and FNYEAQ. V was pared by 0 bases and J by 8 bases, with 10 bases between. CDR3 length equals 13 residues. CDR3 residues: CASSLATRSEAFF. CDR3 DNA sequence: TGTGCCAGCAGCTTAGCGACACGTTCAGAAGCTTTCTTT.

This clone was counted a few times. V is TRBV9 and J is TRBJ2-5, with D possibly TRBD1 on 6 matching bases. Trimming shortened V by 3 bases and J by 5 bases, and 11 bases separated the two germline ends. This CDR3 spans 13 amino acids. CDR1 and CDR2 from the germline V gene are SGDLS and YYNGEE. In nucleotides, the CDR3 is TGTGCCAGCAGCGCAGGGGTCGTGGAGACCCAGTACTTC. This encodes CASSAGVVETQYF.

This clone is a singleton in its sample. The genes are TRBV6-1 and TRBJ2-7, with D tentatively TRBD2 (5 bases). Trimming left V 6 bases short and J 9 bases short, with 18 bases between. This CDR3 spans 13 amino acids. In germline, CDR1 is MNHNS, CDR2 SASEGT. CDR3 DNA: TGTGCCAGCAGAGCGGTGGGGAAAGAATGGCAGTACTTC. As protein: CASRAVGKEWQYF.

The V call is TRBV27, the J call TRBJ2-7, with 9 bases that match TRBD1. V shed 2 bases, J shed 5 bases, and the junction held 7 bases outside the gene matches. CDR1 and CDR2 (germline): MNHEY, SMNVEV (reference sequence). The CDR3 covers 15 residues. The CDR3 region has the DNA TGTGCCAGCAGTTTAGACACAGGGGGCAACGACGAGCAGTACTTC. Protein sequence: CASSLDTGGNDEQYF.

The chain recombines TRBV10-3 with TRBJ2-1, with 7 bases that match TRBD2. Germline V CDR1 and CDR2: ENHRY, SYGVKD. The trim removed 0 bases at V and 2 bases at J, leaving 4 bases unmatched. The CDR3 sequence is 16 residues long. CDR3 in DNA: TGTGCCATCAGTGAGTCGGGGCTAGCGGCCTACAATGAGCAGTTCTTC. Translated: CAISESGLAAYNEQFF.

The V and J genes are TRBV28 and TRBJ2-5; D possibly corresponds to TRBD1 (6 bases). This CDR3 contains 13 residues. V was clipped by 5 bases and J by 5 bases, with 12 bases between them. The germline V gene has CDR1 MDHEN and CDR2 SYDVKM. The DNA of the CDR3 is TGTGCCAGCAGTCTACAGGGTATGGAGACCCAGTACTTC. Residues: CASSLQGMETQYF.

V and J are TRBV4-1 and TRBJ2-1, with a weak D call TRBD1 (9 bases). Germline loops: CDR1 MGHRA, CDR2 YSYEKL. V was shortened by 1 base and J by 8 bases, with 24 bases between the two germline ends. This CDR3 has 18 residues. The CDR3 loop is CASSQGQGEAGVFDEQFF. The CDR3 nucleotides are TGCGCCAGCAGCCAAGGACAGGGGGAAGCGGGAGTCTTCGATGAGCAGTTCTTC.

The J gene is TRBJ2-7, the V gene TRBV10-3; no firm D call. Per germline, CDR1 ENHRY and CDR2 SYGVKD. The CDR3 covers 13 residues. V gave up 3 bases and J gave up 0 bases, with 6 bases separating them. The CDR3 here is CAISERSSYEQYF. The CDR3 coding sequence is TGTGCCATCAGTGAAAGGAGCTCCTACGAGCAGTACTTC.

The count of this clone is one. The chain employs TRBV28 and TRBJ2-1; D is undetermined. V dropped 1 base and J dropped 4 bases, with 11 bases sitting between them. CDR3 size: 15 residues. CDR1 is MDHEN and CDR2 is SYDVKM in the germline V gene. CDR3 sequence: CASSLFGGQYNEQFF. For the CDR3, the DNA is TGTGCCAGCAGTTTATTCGGCGGCCAATACAATGAGCAGTTCTTC. Variable domain in full (rest from reference TRBV28 and TRBJ2-1): DVKVTQSSRYLVKRTGEKVFLECVQDMDHENMFWYRQDPGLGLRLIYFSYDVKMKEKGDIPEGYSVSREKKERFSLILESASTNQTSMYLCASSLFGGQYNEQFFGPGTRLTVL.

The V gene is TRBV4-1, the J gene TRBJ1-1; maybe TRBD1 (6 bases). With 8 bases removed from V and 8 bases from J, the gap between germline ends came to 12 bases. Germline CDR1 is MGHRA and CDR2 is YSYEKL. This CDR3 region has 11 residues. This chain's CDR3 is CASSRGAEAFF. As DNA, the CDR3 is TGCGCCAGCTCCCGGGGGGCGGAAGCTTTCTTT.

This chain links TRBV5-5 with TRBJ2-5, with D maybe TRBD2 (6 bases). The CDR3 is 14 amino acids. Germline V lookup: CDR1 SGHKS, CDR2 YYEKEE (reference sequence). V dropped 2 bases and J dropped 2 bases, with 10 bases sitting between them. CDR3: CASSFWREQETQYF. The CDR3 DNA reads as TGTGCCAGCAGCTTTTGGAGGGAACAAGAGACCCAGTACTTC. The entire variable domain, with the rest obtained from reference TRBV5-5 and TRBJ2-5, is as follows: DAGVTQSPTHLIKTRGQQVTLRCSPISGHKSVSWYQQVLGQGPQFIFQYYEKEERGRGNFPDRFSARQFPNYSSELNVNALLLGDSALYLCASSFWREQETQYFGPGTRLLVL.

The chain uses TRBV9 and TRBJ1-1, with 9 nucleotides matching TRBD1. Trimming at V came to 3 bases and at J to 4 bases, leaving 10 bases not matched to a gene. This CDR3 comprises 16 residues. Germline CDR1 reads SGDLS; CDR2 reads YYNGEE. The CDR3 sequence: CASSDIGTGYSTEAFF. The CDR3 nucleotides read TGTGCCAGCAGCGACATAGGGACAGGGTACTCCACTGAAGCTTTCTTT.

The chain employs TRBV28 and TRBJ2-2, with TRBD2 identical over 11 bases. Germline CDR1 reads MDHEN; CDR2 reads SYDVKM. This CDR3 has 18 amino acids. The V gene end was trimmed by 5 bases and the J gene end by 7 bases; junction bases not matched to a gene: 15. The CDR3 DNA is TGTGCCAGCAGTCCCCCGAGGGTAGCGGGAGGGCCCGGCGGGGAGCTGTTTTTT. It encodes CASSPPRVAGGPGGELFF.

This clone came up once. V gene TRBV30 combines with J gene TRBJ2-1; weak D call: TRBD2 (5 bases). CDR3 length: 14 amino acids. Germline CDR1 reads GTSNPN; CDR2 reads SVGIG (reference sequence). Between the trimmed V and J ends, which lost 2 bases and 1 base, there was a span of 9 bases. The CDR3 spells CAWSSGVSYNEQFF. The CDR3 DNA follows: TGTGCCTGGAGTTCCGGGGTATCCTACAATGAGCAGTTCTTC.

The chain has TRBV7-3 and TRBJ2-7, with D hard to call. Germline CDR1 SGHTA, CDR2 FQGTGA. Trimming shortened V by 5 bases and J by 4 bases, and 15 bases separated the two germline ends. The CDR3 is 14 amino acids. The CDR3 bases are TGTGCCAGCAGCCTTCTACCGTCTTCATACGAGCAGTACTTC. It translates to CASSLLPSSYEQYF.

V and J are TRBV7-2 and TRBJ2-3; 13 bases map to TRBD2. Germline CDR1 reads SGHTA; CDR2 reads FQGNSA. After removal of 0 bases from V and 4 bases from J, the junction contained 10 bases not matched to a gene. The length of the CDR3 is 19 residues. CDR3 DNA sequence: TGTGCCAGCAGCTTAGCGGAACTAGCGGGAGGGCAGTCATCAGATACGCAGTATTTT. This sequence encodes CASSLAELAGGQSSDTQYF.

This chain joins TRBV4-2 and TRBJ1-1, with 12 bases aligning to TRBD1. The length of the CDR3 is 15 residues. CDR1 and CDR2 from the germline V gene are LGHNA and YNFKEQ. The V segment lost 5 bases and the J segment 4 bases; nucleotides outside the gene matches: 5. CDR3 amino acids: CASSSGTGGRTEAFF. Written as DNA, the CDR3 is TGTGCCAGCAGCTCCGGGACAGGGGGCCGCACTGAAGCTTTCTTT.

The V call is TRBV5-1, the J call TRBJ2-7; 7 nucleotides match TRBD2. The V segment lost 2 bases and the J segment 3 bases; nucleotides outside the gene matches: 8. The germline gives CDR1 SGHRS, CDR2 YFSETQ. This CDR3 has 15 residues. The CDR3 spells CASSFGHGRRYEQYF. The DNA for the CDR3 is TGCGCCAGCAGCTTCGGCCACGGGAGGCGCTACGAGCAGTACTTC. The complete variable domain, with remaining parts taken from reference TRBV5-1 and TRBJ2-7, reads KAGVTQTPRYLIKTRGQQVTLSCSPISGHRSVSWYQQTPGQGLQFLFEYFSETQRNKGNFPGRFSGRQFSNSRSEMNVSTLELGDSALYLCASSFGHGRRYEQYFGPGTRLTVT.

The chain joins TRBV10-1 to TRBJ2-5, with D hard to call. CDR1 is WNHNN, CDR2 SYGVQD, per germline (reference sequence). The CDR3 runs to 13 residues. The germline V and J ends were trimmed by 2 bases and 4 bases, with 8 bases remaining between them. In nucleotides, the CDR3 is TGCGCCAGCAGTGAGCTAGTCCGAGAGACCCAGTACTTC. Its protein product is CASSELVRETQYF.